The 9 T cell receptor beta chains reported below all come from one sample, sequenced in a study of blood T cell repertoires in COVID-19. Sequencing used immunoSEQ multiplex PCR; TCRdb keeps in-frame clones, though not all of them. This table holds about 82,000 clones, around four fifths found once. The sample comprised peripheral blood. The receptors stem from a man older than 75 with active or convalescent COVID-19.

The V and J genes are TRBV27 and TRBJ1-1; no reliable D call. The CDR3 runs 13 residues. The germline gives CDR1 MNHEY, CDR2 SMNVEV (reference sequence). Deletions cut 2 bases from V and 5 bases from J, with 9 bases between. The CDR3 reads CASSLVGGTEAFF. CDR3 DNA sequence: TGTGCCAGCAGTTTAGTGGGCGGGACTGAAGCTTTCTTT.

The chain joins TRBV24-1 to TRBJ2-2, with a weak D call TRBD2 (5 bases). The CDR3 is made up of 14 amino acids. The germline V and J ends were trimmed by 9 bases and 5 bases, with 15 bases remaining between them. Per germline, CDR1 KGHDR and CDR2 SFDVKD. CDR3 coding DNA: TGTGCCACCCAAACTAGTAGGAGGACCGGGGAGCTGTTTTTT. It codes for CATQTSRRTGELFF.

This chain connects TRBV19 to TRBJ1-1; D may be TRBD1 (5 bases). V lost 1 base and J 3 bases, leaving 9 bases between the germline ends. The CDR3 consists of 14 residues. The germline V gene encodes CDR1 LNHDA and CDR2 SQIVND (reference sequence). The CDR3 protein is CASSIVGADTEAFF. CDR3 nucleotide sequence: TGTGCCAGTAGTATAGTAGGGGCCGACACTGAAGCTTTCTTT. Filled out from reference TRBV19 and TRBJ1-1, the complete variable domain reads DGGITQSPKYLFRKEGQNVTLSCEQNLNHDAMYWYRQDPGQGLRLIYYSQIVNDFQKGDIAEGYSVSREKKESFPLTVTSAQKNPTAFYLCASSIVGADTEAFFGQGTRLTVV.

The chain recombines TRBV12-2 with TRBJ1-5; the tabulated D call, TRBD1, remains unverified against the DNA. TRBV12-2 is assigned pseudogene status. The CDR3 runs to 14 residues. CDR3 in amino acids: CASRREQGNQPQHF. The CDR3 nucleotides are TGTGCAAGTCGCCGAGAACAGGGGAATCAGCCCCAGCATTTT.

V and J are TRBV21-1 and TRBJ2-7; no DNA check was done on the table's D call, TRBD1. TRBV21-1 represents a pseudogene. The CDR3 has 16 amino acids. CDR3 protein: CASSKGRDRRPGEQYV. DNA for the CDR3: TGTGCCAGCAGCAAAGGGAGGGACAGGCGACCGGGGGAGCAGTACGTC.

This chain links TRBV11-3 with TRBJ1-6, with D unresolved. The CDR3 runs to 17 residues. Trimming stripped 1 base from V and 5 bases from J, with 15 bases between. The germline V gene has CDR1 SGHNT and CDR2 YENEEA. CDR3 sequence reads: CASSLGREAPHNSPLHF. The CDR3 bases are TGTGCCAGCAGCTTAGGTCGGGAGGCCCCTCATAATTCACCCCTCCACTTT.

V and J are TRBV6-5 and TRBJ2-4; 7 bases align to TRBD1. This CDR3 is 15 amino acids long. V dropped 7 bases and J dropped 1; count of bases not matched to a gene: 7. CDR1 and CDR2 from the germline V gene are MNHEY and SVGAGI. In DNA, the CDR3 is TGTGCCAGCACCGACCAGGGGGTTGCCAAAAACATTCAGTACTTC. It translates to CASTDQGVAKNIQYF.

In its sample, this clone was seen a few times. V is TRBV6-5 and J is TRBJ1-3; a possible D gene is TRBD1 (6 bases). The CDR3 contains 15 residues. The germline V gene encodes CDR1 MNHEY and CDR2 SVGAGI. Trimming took 5 bases from V and 0 from J, leaving 11 bases between them. The CDR3 nucleotides read TGTGCCAGCAGTAGCGACAGGTTCTCTGGAAACACCATATATTTT. Translation gives CASSSDRFSGNTIYF.

The chain recombines TRBV11-1 with TRBJ2-2, with D possibly TRBD2 on 7 matching bases. V was clipped by 5 bases and J by 7 bases, with 17 bases between them. The CDR3 extends over 15 amino acids. Germline CDR1 is SGHAT and CDR2 is FQDESV (reference sequence). The CDR3 sequence: CASSPLRGAGGELFF. CDR3 coding DNA: TGTGCCAGCAGCCCGCTCCGGGGGGCGGGCGGGGAGCTGTTTTTT.